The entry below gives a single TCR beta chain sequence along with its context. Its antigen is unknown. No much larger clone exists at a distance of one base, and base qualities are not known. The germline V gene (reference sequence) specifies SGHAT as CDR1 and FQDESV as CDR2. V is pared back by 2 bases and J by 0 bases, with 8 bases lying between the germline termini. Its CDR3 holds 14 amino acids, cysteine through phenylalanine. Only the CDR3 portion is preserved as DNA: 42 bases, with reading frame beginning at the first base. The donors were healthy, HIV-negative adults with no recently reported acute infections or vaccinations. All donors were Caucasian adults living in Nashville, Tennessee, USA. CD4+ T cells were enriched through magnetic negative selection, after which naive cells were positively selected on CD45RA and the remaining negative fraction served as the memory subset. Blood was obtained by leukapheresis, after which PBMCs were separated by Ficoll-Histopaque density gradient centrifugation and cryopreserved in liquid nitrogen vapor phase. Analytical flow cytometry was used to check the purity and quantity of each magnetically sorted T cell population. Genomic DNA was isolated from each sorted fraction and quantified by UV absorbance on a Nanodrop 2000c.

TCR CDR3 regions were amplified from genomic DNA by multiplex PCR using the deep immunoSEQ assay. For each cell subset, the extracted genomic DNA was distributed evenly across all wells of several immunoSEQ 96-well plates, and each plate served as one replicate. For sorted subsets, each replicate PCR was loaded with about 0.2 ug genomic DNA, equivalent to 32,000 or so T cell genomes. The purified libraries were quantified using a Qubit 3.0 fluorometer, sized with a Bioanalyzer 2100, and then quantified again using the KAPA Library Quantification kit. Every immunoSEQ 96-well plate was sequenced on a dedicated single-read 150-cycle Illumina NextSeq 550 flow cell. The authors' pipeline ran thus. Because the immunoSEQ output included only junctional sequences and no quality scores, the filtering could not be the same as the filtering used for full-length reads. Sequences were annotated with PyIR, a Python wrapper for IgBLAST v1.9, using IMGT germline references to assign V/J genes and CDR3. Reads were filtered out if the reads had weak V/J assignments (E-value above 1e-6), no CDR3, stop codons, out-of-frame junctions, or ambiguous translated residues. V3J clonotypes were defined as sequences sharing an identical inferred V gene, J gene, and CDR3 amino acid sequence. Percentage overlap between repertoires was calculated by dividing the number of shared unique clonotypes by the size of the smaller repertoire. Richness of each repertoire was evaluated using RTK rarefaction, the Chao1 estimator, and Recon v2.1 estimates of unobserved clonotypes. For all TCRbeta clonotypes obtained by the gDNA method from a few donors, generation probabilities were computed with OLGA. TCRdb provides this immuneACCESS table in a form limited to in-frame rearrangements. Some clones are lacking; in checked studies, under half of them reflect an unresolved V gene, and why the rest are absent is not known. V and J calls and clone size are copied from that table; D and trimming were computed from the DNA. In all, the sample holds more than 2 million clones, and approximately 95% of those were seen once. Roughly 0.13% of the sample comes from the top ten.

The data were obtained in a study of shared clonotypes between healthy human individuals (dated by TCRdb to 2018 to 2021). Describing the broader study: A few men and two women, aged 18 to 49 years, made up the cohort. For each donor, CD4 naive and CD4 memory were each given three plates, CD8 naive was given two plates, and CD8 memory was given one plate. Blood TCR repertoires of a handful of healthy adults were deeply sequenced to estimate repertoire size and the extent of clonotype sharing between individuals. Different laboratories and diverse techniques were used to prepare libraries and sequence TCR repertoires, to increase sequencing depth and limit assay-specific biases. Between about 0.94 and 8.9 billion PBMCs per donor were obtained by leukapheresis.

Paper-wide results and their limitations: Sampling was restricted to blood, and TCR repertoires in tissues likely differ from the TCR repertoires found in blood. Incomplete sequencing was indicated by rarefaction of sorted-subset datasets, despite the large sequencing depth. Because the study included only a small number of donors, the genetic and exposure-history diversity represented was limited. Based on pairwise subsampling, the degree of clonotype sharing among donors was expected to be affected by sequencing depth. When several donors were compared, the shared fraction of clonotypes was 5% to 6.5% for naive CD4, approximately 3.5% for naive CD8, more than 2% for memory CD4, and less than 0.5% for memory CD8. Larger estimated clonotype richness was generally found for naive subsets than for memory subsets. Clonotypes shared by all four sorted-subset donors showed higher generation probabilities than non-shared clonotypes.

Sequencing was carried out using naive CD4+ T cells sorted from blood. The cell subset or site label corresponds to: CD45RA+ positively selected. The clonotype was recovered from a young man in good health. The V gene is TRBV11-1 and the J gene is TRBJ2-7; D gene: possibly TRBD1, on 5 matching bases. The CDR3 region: CASSLYRNSYEQYF. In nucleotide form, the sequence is TGTGCCAGCAGCTTATACAGGAACTCCTACGAGCAGTACTTC.